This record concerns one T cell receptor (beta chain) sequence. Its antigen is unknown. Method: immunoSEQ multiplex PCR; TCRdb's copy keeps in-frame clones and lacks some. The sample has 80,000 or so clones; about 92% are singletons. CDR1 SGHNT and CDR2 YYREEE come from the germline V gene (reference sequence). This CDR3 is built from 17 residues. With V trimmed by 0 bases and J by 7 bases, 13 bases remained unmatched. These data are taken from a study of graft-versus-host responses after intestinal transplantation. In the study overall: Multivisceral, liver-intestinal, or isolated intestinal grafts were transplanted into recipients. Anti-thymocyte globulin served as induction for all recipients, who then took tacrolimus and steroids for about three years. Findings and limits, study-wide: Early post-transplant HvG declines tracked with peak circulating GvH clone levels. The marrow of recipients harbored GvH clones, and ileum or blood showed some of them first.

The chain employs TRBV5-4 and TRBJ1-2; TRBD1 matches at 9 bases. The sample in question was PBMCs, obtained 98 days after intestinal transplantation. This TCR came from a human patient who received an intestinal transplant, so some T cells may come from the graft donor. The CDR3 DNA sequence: TGTGCCAGCAGCTTGGTTGCGTGGGACAGGGCGGAGATTGGCTACACCTTC. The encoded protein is CASSLVAWDRAEIGYTF.